Shown below are 30 T cell receptor beta chains from a single sample sequenced in a study of shared clonotypes between healthy human individuals. The protocol was immunoSEQ multiplex PCR, while the TCRdb copy is restricted to in-frame clones and leaves out a portion. The sample holds more than 900,000 clones; about four fifths are singletons and the top ten take roughly 0.65%. Sequenced sample: memory CD4+ T cells from PBMCs. Described subset: CD45RA-negative fraction. These receptors were obtained from a man aged 18 to 35 in good health. Some clones in this sample may be carry-over from other donors' samples.

V gene TRBV15 combines with J gene TRBJ2-4; TRBD2 might be the D (6 bases). The CDR3 runs to 17 residues. From germline, CDR1 is LNHNV and CDR2 YYDKDF (reference sequence). The ends were cut back, 2 bases at V and 6 bases at J, with 20 bases in the middle. The CDR3 DNA sequence: TGTGCCACCAGCAGAACGCCCCAGGAACGGGGGTTAAACATTCAGTACTTC. This sequence encodes CATSRTPQERGLNIQYF.

This chain uses TRBV4-1 with TRBJ2-1; 7 nucleotides line up with TRBD1. V was clipped by 3 bases and J by 2 bases; unmatched bases: 7. The CDR3 spans 16 residues. CDR1 and CDR2 (germline): MGHRA, YSYEKL. The CDR3 region is CASSQGTVTAYNEQFF. CDR3 DNA sequence: TGCGCCAGCAGCCAGGGGACAGTTACAGCCTACAATGAGCAGTTCTTC.

This chain links TRBV30 with TRBJ1-4; D is undetermined. The CDR3 totals 14 residues. The V and J ends lost 1 base and 6 bases respectively, with 12 bases between them. CDR1 and CDR2 (germline): GTSNPN, SVGIG (reference sequence). The CDR3 is CAWSGKADDEKLFF. CDR3 bases: TGTGCCTGGAGTGGTAAAGCAGACGATGAAAAACTGTTTTTT.

The gene calls are TRBV29-1 and TRBJ2-3; TRBD1 agrees at 12 bases. Germline V gives CDR1 SQVTM, CDR2 ANQGSEA. The length of the CDR3 is 16 residues. DNA for the CDR3: TGCACCAGCACAGGGACAGGGGGCAGAGGAACAGATACGCAGTATTTT. Protein: CTSTGTGGRGTDTQYF.

This chain joins TRBV5-1 and TRBJ2-5, with D possibly being TRBD2 (6 bases). The CDR3 is 13 amino acids. Trimming pared 0 bases from V and 5 bases from J, leaving 8 bases between. CDR1 SGHRS and CDR2 YFSETQ come from the germline V gene. DNA of the CDR3: TGCGCCAGCAGCTTGGCTCGGGGGGAGACCCAGTACTTC. Its protein is CASSLARGETQYF.

The gene calls are TRBV19 and TRBJ1-2; unclear D gene. The CDR3 spans 13 residues. CDR1 is LNHDA, CDR2 SQIVND, per germline (reference sequence). V lost 1 base, J lost 7 bases, and 10 bases lay in between. The CDR3 DNA follows: TGTGCCAGTAGTATAGGGAAAGGGTCTGGCTACACCTTC. Protein: CASSIGKGSGYTF.

This chain connects TRBV4-2 to TRBJ1-2, with TRBD1 matching 7 bases. The ends lost 7 bases at V and 0 bases at J; junction bases unmatched: 11. This CDR3 is built from 16 residues. CDR1 is LGHNA, CDR2 YNFKEQ, per germline. The CDR3 spells CASTPAAGQTNYGYTF. CDR3 sequence (DNA): TGTGCCAGCACTCCCGCCGCGGGACAGACTAACTATGGCTACACCTTC.

This clone was picked up a small number of times. The V and J genes are TRBV27 and TRBJ2-2; no clear D. V was shortened by 6 bases and J by 1 base, with 12 bases between the two germline ends. The length of the CDR3 is 15 residues. Germline lookup yields CDR1 MNHEY and CDR2 SMNVEV (reference sequence). For the CDR3, the DNA is TGTGCCAGCAGCTTAGGGAATTGGAACACCGGGGAGCTGTTTTTT. Amino acids: CASSLGNWNTGELFF.

This clone was seen only once. J is TRBJ2-6 and V is TRBV19; D perhaps matches TRBD2 (6 bases). Trimming removed 4 bases at V and 2 bases at J, with 9 bases between. The CDR3 sequence is 15 residues long. CDR1 and CDR2 from the germline V gene are LNHDA and SQIVND (reference sequence). The CDR3 bases are TGTGCCAGTAGTACCAGGGAGGCTGGGGCCAACGTCCTGACTTTC. This gives the protein CASSTREAGANVLTF. Supplemented by reference TRBV19 and TRBJ2-6, the full variable domain reads DGGITQSPKYLFRKEGQNVTLSCEQNLNHDAMYWYRQDPGQGLRLIYYSQIVNDFQKGDIAEGYSVSREKKESFPLTVTSAQKNPTAFYLCASSTREAGANVLTFGAGSRLTVL.

This clone was observed once. V usage is TRBV1 and J usage is TRBJ2-1; the table's D call of TRBD2 was not tested on the DNA. TRBV1 is classified as a pseudogene. This CDR3 has 17 residues. The CDR3 loop reads CTSSQREVAGGGHEQFF. For the CDR3, the DNA is TGCACCAGCAGCCAAAGGGAGGTGGCGGGCGGCGGCCATGAGCAGTTCTTC.

The chain employs TRBV7-9 and TRBJ2-3; 7 bases are a match to TRBD1. The CDR3 extends over 15 amino acids. Unmatched junction bases numbered 4, after V lost 2 bases and J lost 2 bases. Germline CDR1 is SEHNR and CDR2 is FQNEAQ (reference sequence). The chain's CDR3 is CASSLLGQPTDTQYF. The CDR3 region has the DNA TGTGCCAGCAGCTTATTGGGACAGCCCACAGATACGCAGTATTTT.

A single count supports this clone. The chain employs TRBV7-6 and TRBJ2-5; D might be TRBD2 (7 bases). Germline assignment: CDR1 SGHVS and CDR2 FNYEAQ. The CDR3 covers 13 residues. Deletions cut 3 bases from V and 5 bases from J, with 10 bases between. DNA of the CDR3: TGTGCCAGCAGCTTCGGGGGGCTGGAGACCCAGTACTTC. Translating it yields CASSFGGLETQYF.

J is TRBJ2-6 and V is TRBV6-5, with TRBD1 identical over 7 bases. The length of the CDR3 is 15 residues. Germline V gene lookup returns CDR1 MNHEY and CDR2 SVGAGI. The ends lost 5 bases at V and 4 bases at J; junction bases unmatched: 5. The CDR3 protein is CASSPQGSGANVLTF. As DNA, the CDR3 is TGTGCCAGCAGTCCACAGGGGTCAGGGGCCAACGTCCTGACTTTC.

V and J are TRBV13 and TRBJ1-1, with 7 bases fitting TRBD1. Germline V CDR1 and CDR2: PRHDT, FYEKMQ (reference sequence). The CDR3 spans 16 residues. V gave up 1 base and J gave up 5 bases; unmatched junction bases: 10. CDR3 bases: TGTGCCAGCAGCTTAGCACAGGGGCCGACGGGGACTGAAGCTTTCTTT. Translated, it gives CASSLAQGPTGTEAFF.

This chain connects TRBV2 to TRBJ1-2; D unclear. CDR3 length equals 14 residues. Germline CDR1 reads SNHLY; CDR2 reads FYNNEI. Trimming cost V 4 bases and J 2 bases, with 11 bases left between them. The CDR3 DNA reads as TGTGCCAGCAGTGTGGGAAGGTTGAACTATGGCTACACCTTC. Protein product: CASSVGRLNYGYTF.

J is TRBJ1-1 and V is TRBV7-9; D unclear. Trimming removed 5 bases at V and 1 base at J, with 11 bases between. The CDR3 totals 14 residues. Germline lookup yields CDR1 SEHNR and CDR2 FQNEAQ (reference sequence). The CDR3 DNA follows: TGTGCCAGCAGCCCCGGACGTGGGAACACTGAAGCTTTCTTT. Translated, it gives CASSPGRGNTEAFF.

The chain employs TRBV15 and TRBJ2-7; the match to TRBD2 covers 9 bases. V was pared by 0 bases and J by 3 bases, with 6 bases of the junction left unmatched. The V gene's germline CDR1 is LNHNV and CDR2 YYDKDF (reference sequence). The CDR3 has 16 residues. CDR3 DNA: TGTGCCACCAGCAGAGATCAGGGCGGGAGGGGCTACGAGCAGTACTTC. This sequence encodes CATSRDQGGRGYEQYF.

In this sample, this clone turned up a few times. This chain uses TRBV2 with TRBJ2-7; D is uncertain. Deletions cut 1 base from V and 2 bases from J, with 12 bases between. CDR1 and CDR2 from the germline V gene are SNHLY and FYNNEI. The CDR3 contains 15 residues. The CDR3: CASSEGLVAAYEQYF. Written as DNA, the CDR3 is TGTGCCAGCAGTGAAGGTCTAGTAGCCGCCTACGAGCAGTACTTC.

There are a few counts of this clone. This chain connects TRBV5-1 to TRBJ2-2; 10 bases are a match to TRBD2. The trim removed 0 bases at V and 12 bases at J, leaving 8 bases unmatched. In germline, CDR1 is SGHRS, CDR2 YFSETQ. This CDR3 has 15 amino acids. In DNA, the CDR3 is TGCGCCAGCAGCTTGGCCGGGACTAGCGAGGAGCAGCTGTTTTTT. This translates into CASSLAGTSEEQLFF.

For this clone: This may arise from a read error, as a much more abundant clone is one base away. The gene calls are TRBV6-5 and TRBJ1-1, with D uncertain. Germline CDR1 reads MNHEY; CDR2 reads SVGAGI. This CDR3 region has 13 residues. The V end lost 6 bases, the J end lost 0 bases, and 8 bases lay between the germline ends. The CDR3 protein is CASSLTMNTEAFF. The CDR3 nucleotides read TGTGCCAGCAGCTTAACGATGAACACTGAAGCTTTCTTT.

This chain uses TRBV28 with TRBJ2-1; D call uncertain. CDR1 and CDR2 from the germline V gene are MDHEN and SYDVKM. The germline V and J ends were trimmed by 9 bases and 6 bases, with 9 bases remaining between them. The CDR3 has 11 residues. CDR3 nucleotides: TGTGCCAGTTGTGCGATCAATGAGCAGTTCTTC. It translates to CASCAINEQFF. The complete variable domain, with remaining parts taken from reference TRBV28 and TRBJ2-1, reads DVKVTQSSRYLVKRTGEKVFLECVQDMDHENMFWYRQDPGLGLRLIYFSYDVKMKEKGDIPEGYSVSREKKERFSLILESASTNQTSMYLCASCAINEQFFGPGTRLTVL.

The chain recombines TRBV2 with TRBJ2-2; D remains unclear. The CDR3 loop spans 14 amino acids. Germline V gene sequence: CDR1 SNHLY, CDR2 FYNNEI. Trimming removed 7 bases at V and 1 base at J, with 10 bases between. The CDR3 region has the DNA TGTGCCAGCAACTCGGCAGAGAACACCGGGGAGCTGTTTTTT. Translating gives CASNSAENTGELFF.

The chain combines TRBV6-1 with TRBJ1-2; D is uncertain. V was trimmed by 4 bases and J by 2 bases, leaving 11 bases between them. This CDR3 is 14 amino acids long. Per germline, CDR1 MNHNS and CDR2 SASEGT. DNA for the CDR3: TGTGCCAGCAGTGTGGACGGGCAAAACTATGGCTACACCTTC. It is translated as CASSVDGQNYGYTF.

The chain joins TRBV5-6 to TRBJ2-6; D perhaps matches TRBD1 (5 bases). The germline V gene has CDR1 SGHDT and CDR2 YYEEEE. Trimming took off 3 bases at V and 0 bases at J, with 10 bases between the two ends. The CDR3 covers 16 residues. The CDR3 DNA reads TGTGCCAGCAGCTCCCACGACAGCTCTGGGGCCAACGTCCTGACTTTC. It is translated as CASSSHDSSGANVLTF.

This rearrangement joins TRBV7-3 to TRBJ2-7, with 8 nucleotides matching TRBD1. J gave up 6 bases and V 5 bases, and 0 bases lay outside the gene matches. CDR1 and CDR2 (germline): SGHTA, FQGTGA. The CDR3 runs to 11 residues. The CDR3 protein is CASSQGAEQYF. The CDR3 DNA sequence: TGTGCCAGCAGCCAGGGGGCCGAGCAGTACTTC.

This rearrangement joins TRBV28 to TRBJ1-2, with no clear D. Trimming removed 5 bases from V and 5 bases from J, with 18 bases in between. The germline V gene encodes CDR1 MDHEN and CDR2 SYDVKM. This CDR3 contains 15 residues. CDR3: CASSNRNTQRYGYTF. CDR3 DNA sequence: TGTGCCAGCAGTAACCGGAATACCCAACGGTATGGCTACACCTTC.

On this clone itself: This specimen includes other DNA sequences encoding the same CDR3. This rearrangement joins TRBV6-1 to TRBJ1-1; no firm D call. The germline V gene has CDR1 MNHNS and CDR2 SASEGT. The CDR3 runs 13 residues. Trimming removed 3 bases from V and 1 base from J, with 6 bases in between. CDR3 region: CASSDSANTEAFF. CDR3 nucleotides: TGTGCCAGCAGTGATAGCGCGAACACTGAAGCTTTCTTT.

This clone has a handful of counts. The chain employs TRBV7-2 and TRBJ1-1; D is possibly TRBD1 (5 bases). The CDR3 has 13 amino acids. The V end was cut by 1 base, the J end by 7 bases, with 10 bases between. Germline V gives CDR1 SGHTA, CDR2 FQGNSA. CDR3: CASSLGLDNEAFF. The CDR3 nucleotides are TGTGCCAGCAGCTTAGGGTTGGACAATGAAGCTTTCTTT.

Of note for this clone: A far more abundant clone sits one base away, making this likely a read error. The chain employs TRBV30 and TRBJ2-4, with a weak D call TRBD1 (6 bases). Germline V CDR1 and CDR2: GTSNPN, SVGIG (reference sequence). CDR3 length equals 14 residues. The CDR3 is CAWSVSLGDMGKNF. In DNA form, the CDR3 reads TGTGCCTGGAGTGTAAGTCTCGGGGACATGGGAAAGAACTTC.

This sequence joins TRBV4-1 and TRBJ2-5, with D possibly being TRBD1 (6 bases). Germline V CDR1 and CDR2: MGHRA, YSYEKL. V was clipped by 3 bases and J by 3 bases, with 14 bases between them. The CDR3 runs 15 residues. The DNA of the CDR3 is TGCGCCAGCAGCCAGCTTTCGGCAGGGGAAGAGACCCAGTACTTC. Its protein product is CASSQLSAGEETQYF.